The 26 T cell receptor beta chains presented below share a single source sample, sequenced in a study of T-cell reconstitution after alpha-beta-depleted transplantation in children. Unique molecular identifiers were used to barcode this TCRbeta library. TCRdb used MiXCR to reprocess the PCR reads, holding one entry per CDR3 protein. The sample has 190,000 or so distinct CDR3 sequences; about 6.3% are singletons. Sequencing used PBMCs from the stem cell graft donor, obtained from the stem cell graft. The source is a human donor who donated a stem cell graft to a child with Wiskott-Aldrich syndrome.

Ten or more counts support this clonotype. The rearrangement uses TRBV29-1 and TRBJ2-5; 10 nucleotides line up with TRBD1. CDR3 length equals 12 residues. CDR1 is SQVTM and CDR2 is ANQGSEA in the germline V gene. The junction had 3 bases not matched to a gene; V was cut back by 6 bases and J by 5 bases. CDR3 bases: TGCAGCGTCGGGACAGGGGAGGAGACCCAGTACTTC. This gives the protein CSVGTGEETQYF.

A few counts support this clonotype. CDR3 residues: CAISPIPSGRTYEQYF. The CDR3 region has the DNA TGTGCCATCAGCCCCATTCCTAGCGGGAGAACCTACGAGCAGTACTTC. The genes are TRBV10-3 and TRBJ2-7; TRBD2 matches at 10 bases. CDR1 and CDR2 from the germline V gene are ENHRY and SYGVKD. CDR3 length: 16 amino acids. V was clipped by 6 bases and J by 2 bases; unmatched bases: 10.

This clonotype was observed many times. This rearrangement joins TRBV5-1 to TRBJ1-1, with 8 positions matching TRBD1. CDR1 SGHRS and CDR2 YFSETQ come from the germline V gene. Unmatched junction bases numbered 9, after V lost 4 bases and J lost 4 bases. The CDR3 loop spans 15 amino acids. For the CDR3, the DNA is TGCGCCAGCAGCCCTGATACGGACAGGGTCACTGAAGCTTTCTTT. Translated: CASSPDTDRVTEAFF.

This clonotype has at least ten counts. The chain joins TRBV25-1 to TRBJ1-1; D is undetermined. Trimming removed 3 bases from V and 5 bases from J, with 4 bases in between. The CDR3 extends over 11 amino acids. The germline V gene encodes CDR1 MGHDK and CDR2 SYGVNS. The DNA for the CDR3 is TGTGCCAGCAGTGATATAACTGAAGCTTTCTTT. Residues: CASSDITEAFF.

The sample holds a few counts of this clonotype. The chain uses TRBV5-1 and TRBJ1-1, with TRBD1 matching over 11 bases. The CDR3 extends over 14 amino acids. CDR1 SGHRS and CDR2 YFSETQ come from the germline V gene. The junction had 5 bases not matched to a gene; V was cut back by 0 bases and J by 10 bases. CDR3 nucleotide sequence: TGCGCCAGCAGCTTGGTAGGACAGGGGGCGCCAGCTTTCTTT. This sequence encodes CASSLVGQGAPAFF.

This clonotype showed up just a few times. This rearrangement joins TRBV11-3 to TRBJ2-5; 9 bases match TRBD1. The CDR3 loop spans 14 amino acids. Germline V gene data show CDR1 as SGHNT and CDR2 as YENEEA. J lost 3 bases, V lost 5 bases, and 4 bases had no gene match. The chain's CDR3 is CASSAGTGKETQYF. CDR3 sequence (DNA): TGTGCCAGCAGCGCCGGGACAGGGAAAGAGACCCAGTACTTC.

At least ten counts were recorded for this clonotype. The genes are TRBV20-1 and TRBJ2-1; possible D gene TRBD2, 5 bases. Germline assignment: CDR1 DFQATT and CDR2 SNEGSKA (reference sequence). Between the trimmed V and J ends, which lost 1 base and 7 bases, there was a span of 14 bases. This CDR3 has 14 residues. This chain's CDR3 is CSARAPGSLNEQFF. The CDR3 DNA reads as TGCAGTGCTAGAGCTCCGGGGAGTCTTAATGAGCAGTTCTTC.

This clonotype was observed at least ten times. The chain links TRBV5-1 to TRBJ2-3; D remains ambiguous. Germline CDR1 is SGHRS and CDR2 is YFSETQ. The CDR3 loop spans 15 amino acids. Trimming removed 4 bases from V and 1 base from J, with 13 bases in between. The chain's CDR3 is CASSPDPSRTDTQYF. The DNA for the CDR3 is TGCGCCAGCAGCCCGGACCCTTCCCGCACAGATACGCAGTATTTT.

This clonotype was found many times. This sequence joins TRBV29-1 and TRBJ2-7; 8 nucleotides match TRBD1. Germline values: CDR1 SQVTM, CDR2 ANQGSEA. Trimming at V came to 5 bases and at J to 5 bases, leaving 8 bases not matched to a gene. This CDR3 is 13 amino acids long. CDR3 sequence: CSVSGTGSNEQYF. CDR3 nucleotide sequence: TGCAGCGTTTCCGGGACAGGTTCCAACGAGCAGTACTTC.

This clonotype was recorded at least ten times. The rearrangement joins TRBV5-1 to TRBJ2-1; D unclear. This CDR3 has 15 residues. Germline lookup yields CDR1 SGHRS and CDR2 YFSETQ. V was pared by 3 bases and J by 1 base, with 11 bases between. CDR3 loop: CASSSGPMSYNEQFF. The CDR3 DNA is TGCGCCAGCAGCTCTGGCCCAATGTCCTACAATGAGCAGTTCTTC.

This clonotype was seen ten or more times. This chain links TRBV5-1 with TRBJ1-2, with 7 bases fitting TRBD1. This CDR3 spans 19 amino acids. Per germline, CDR1 SGHRS and CDR2 YFSETQ. J was trimmed by 1 base and V by 0 bases; bases with no gene match: 15. CDR3 nucleotides: TGCGCCAGCAGCTTGGGGGGACTACAGGGGCTCGATCTTAACTATGGCTACACCTTC. It translates to CASSLGGLQGLDLNYGYTF.

This clonotype was observed many times. The chain has TRBV29-1 and TRBJ2-7; 8 positions match TRBD2. With 0 bases clipped from V and 7 bases from J, the junction kept 11 bases outside the gene matches. The CDR3 length is 15 residues. Germline V gives CDR1 SQVTM, CDR2 ANQGSEA. The chain's CDR3 is CSVEEIPGGAGEQYF. The CDR3 DNA reads TGCAGCGTTGAAGAGATCCCGGGGGGGGCAGGAGAGCAGTACTTC.

The J gene is TRBJ2-1, the V gene TRBV14; 9 positions match TRBD1. Looked up from germline, CDR1 is SGHDN and CDR2 is FVKESK. This CDR3 spans 15 amino acids. The V and J ends lost 5 bases and 4 bases, in that order; junction bases with no gene match: 6. This CDR3 reads CASSWRTGAYNEQFF. CDR3 coding DNA: TGTGCCAGCAGCTGGCGGACAGGGGCGTACAATGAGCAGTTCTTC.

Of note for this clonotype: It may be a read error: a sequence one base away is much more abundant. This CDR3 is CAATGRQFPGANVLTF. In DNA, the CDR3 is TGCGCCGCAACGGGCAGACAATTCCCTGGGGCCAACGTCCTGACTTTC. The J gene is TRBJ2-6, the V gene TRBV20-1, with D unresolved. Per germline, CDR1 DFQATT and CDR2 SNEGSKA (reference sequence). The CDR3 length is 16 residues.

The chain couples TRBV18 to TRBJ2-7, with 9 bases fitting TRBD1. The germline V gene has CDR1 KGHSH and CDR2 LQKENI. With V trimmed by 5 bases and J by 3 bases, 5 bases remained unmatched. The CDR3 totals 14 residues. The CDR3 DNA sequence: TGTGCCAGCTCATTTGGGGACAGGGTCTACGAGCAGTACTTC. The encoded protein is CASSFGDRVYEQYF.

Ten or more counts support this clonotype. The J gene is TRBJ1-2, the V gene TRBV4-1; the D is unclear. The V and J ends lost 8 bases and 6 bases respectively, with 10 bases between them. Germline CDR1 MGHRA, CDR2 YSYEKL. The CDR3 loop spans 11 amino acids. The CDR3 sequence is CASGKHNGYTF. The CDR3 nucleotides read TGCGCCAGCGGAAAACATAATGGCTACACCTTC.

This clonotype was detected a few times. CDR3 sequence: CASSSFSGNSYNEQFF. CDR3 sequence (DNA): TGCGCCAGCAGCTCATTTAGCGGGAACTCCTACAATGAGCAGTTCTTC. The chain is built from TRBV5-1 and TRBJ2-1, with TRBD2 identical over 8 bases. Losses at the gene ends were 3 bases for V and 0 bases for J; bases not matched to a gene: 5. Germline CDR1 SGHRS, CDR2 YFSETQ. The CDR3 is 16 residues long.

This chain connects TRBV30 to TRBJ2-1; tentative D call: TRBD2 (6 bases). The end of the DNA aligns better with TRBJ2-5, so the J call may be wrong. The V gene's germline CDR1 is GTSNPN and CDR2 SVGIG (reference sequence). The CDR3 has 14 residues. CDR3 DNA: TGTGCCTGCGCCTTGGGGGGTCTGTCAGAGACCCAGTACTTC. Translated, it gives CACALGGLSETQYF.

This clonotype was seen repeatedly, ten times or more. The CDR3 region is CSAETSGSWYNEQFF. In DNA, the CDR3 is TGCAGTGCTGAGACTAGCGGGAGTTGGTACAATGAGCAGTTCTTC. The V and J genes are TRBV20-1 and TRBJ2-1; 12 bases align to TRBD2. After removal of 5 bases from V and 4 bases from J, the junction contained 6 bases not matched to a gene. This CDR3 comprises 15 residues. Germline V gene data show CDR1 as DFQATT and CDR2 as SNEGSKA (reference sequence).

This clonotype appeared many times. The CDR3 sequence is CASSLRDTYEQYF. The DNA for the CDR3 is TGTGCCAGCAGCTTAAGGGACACGTACGAGCAGTACTTC. The chain uses TRBV7-2 and TRBJ2-7, with TRBD1 as a possible D gene (6 bases). CDR1 and CDR2 (germline): SGHTA, FQGNSA. V shed 2 bases and J shed 4 bases, with 9 bases lying between them. This CDR3 has 13 amino acids.

This clonotype was observed many times. This chain uses TRBV5-1 with TRBJ2-7; 7 bases match TRBD1. CDR1 is SGHRS and CDR2 is YFSETQ in the germline V gene. J gave up 3 bases and V 0 bases, and 3 bases lay outside the gene matches. The CDR3 covers 14 residues. CDR3 nucleotide sequence: TGCGCCAGCAGCTTGGTACCAGGGGGCTACGAGCAGTACTTC. Residues: CASSLVPGGYEQYF.

This clonotype was counted ten times or more. This chain connects TRBV7-9 to TRBJ2-5; D may correspond to TRBD1 or TRBD2 (5 bases each). V lost 5 bases and J lost 7, with 20 bases in between. Germline-derived CDR1 and CDR2 are SEHNR and FQNEAQ (reference sequence). The CDR3 is made up of 15 amino acids. DNA of the CDR3: TGTGCCAGCAGCCAACAAGGGGACGCCAAGGGGACCCAGTACTTC. This sequence encodes CASSQQGDAKGTQYF.

This clonotype was counted a few times. The genes are TRBV7-6 and TRBJ1-1; 10 bases are a match to TRBD1. The CDR3 runs 16 residues. V was clipped by 2 bases and J by 0 bases; unmatched bases: 3. The germline V gene encodes CDR1 SGHVS and CDR2 FNYEAQ. The CDR3 sequence: CASSLLGQGLNTEAFF. CDR3 coding DNA: TGTGCCAGCAGCTTATTGGGACAGGGGCTGAACACTGAAGCTTTCTTT.

This clonotype appeared many times. The chain carries TRBV30 and TRBJ1-1; D is ambiguous. The V end lost 1 base, the J end lost 4 bases, and 10 bases lay between the germline ends. From germline, CDR1 is GTSNPN and CDR2 SVGIG (reference sequence). The CDR3 extends over 13 amino acids. The CDR3, as DNA: TGTGCCTGGAGTGCCCCCGGGTTCACTGAAGCTTTCTTT. Protein product: CAWSAPGFTEAFF.

This clonotype occurred many times. The chain uses TRBV12-3 or TRBV12-4 and TRBJ2-2; D is ambiguous. CDR3 size: 13 residues. Trimming shortened V by 2 bases and J by 4 bases, and 5 bases separated the two germline ends. CDR3 region: CASSLSTTGELFF. CDR3 DNA sequence: TGTGCCAGCAGTTTATCGACCACCGGGGAGCTGTTTTTT.

V usage is TRBV19 and J usage is TRBJ1-5, with TRBD1 identical over 12 bases. J was trimmed by 6 bases and V by 3 bases; bases with no gene match: 3. The CDR3 extends over 15 amino acids. The germline gives CDR1 LNHDA, CDR2 SQIVND (reference sequence). The CDR3 DNA follows: TGTGCCAGTAGTATGGGGACAGGGGGCGCTCAGCCCCAGCATTTT. Its translation: CASSMGTGGAQPQHF.